This T cell receptor (beta chain) was captured in a study of cytomegalovirus exposure and HLA in healthy donors. Turning to the study itself: Assignment to the Caucasian-associated ancestry cluster applied to around four fifths of the approximately 420 genotyped donors. Whole-study results and caveats: Cytomegalovirus association was assigned to 170 or so TCR beta chains. According to a later analysis, most TCR beta chains associated with CMV appeared HLA-restricted.

This CDR3 region has 13 residues. The germline V and J ends were trimmed by 6 bases and 11 bases, with 17 bases remaining between them. Germline V CDR1 and CDR2: SQVTM, ANQGSEA. For this clone: Its target is not known.

The PCR made use of 60 Vbeta and 13 Jbeta primers. This table comes from immunoSEQ multiplex PCR, and its TCRdb copy is limited to in-frame clones, with some not included. The sample lists more than 140,000 clones; around 79% were seen once. Sequencing was performed on PBMCs. This receptor was taken from a male donor in good health and CMV-seronegative. The chain couples TRBV29-1 to TRBJ2-6; D may be TRBD2 (6 bases). The CDR3 nucleotides are TGCAGCGTCCACCACTGGGGGGATCACGTCCTGACTTTC. This encodes CSVHHWGDHVLTF.